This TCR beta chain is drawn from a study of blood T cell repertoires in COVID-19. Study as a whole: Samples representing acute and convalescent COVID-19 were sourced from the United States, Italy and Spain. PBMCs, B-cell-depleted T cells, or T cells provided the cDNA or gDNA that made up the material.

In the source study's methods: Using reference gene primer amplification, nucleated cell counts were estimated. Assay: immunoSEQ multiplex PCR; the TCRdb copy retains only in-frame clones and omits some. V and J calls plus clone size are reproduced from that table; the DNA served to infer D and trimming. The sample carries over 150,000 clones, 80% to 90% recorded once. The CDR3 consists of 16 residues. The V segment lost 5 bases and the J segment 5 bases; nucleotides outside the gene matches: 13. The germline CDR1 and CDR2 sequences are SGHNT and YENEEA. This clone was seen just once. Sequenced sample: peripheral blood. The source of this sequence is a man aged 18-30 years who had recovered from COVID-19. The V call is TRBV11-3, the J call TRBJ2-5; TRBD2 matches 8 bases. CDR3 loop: CASSLKTAGEGETQYF. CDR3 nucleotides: TGTGCCAGCAGCCTGAAAACAGCGGGAGAGGGGGAGACCCAGTACTTC.